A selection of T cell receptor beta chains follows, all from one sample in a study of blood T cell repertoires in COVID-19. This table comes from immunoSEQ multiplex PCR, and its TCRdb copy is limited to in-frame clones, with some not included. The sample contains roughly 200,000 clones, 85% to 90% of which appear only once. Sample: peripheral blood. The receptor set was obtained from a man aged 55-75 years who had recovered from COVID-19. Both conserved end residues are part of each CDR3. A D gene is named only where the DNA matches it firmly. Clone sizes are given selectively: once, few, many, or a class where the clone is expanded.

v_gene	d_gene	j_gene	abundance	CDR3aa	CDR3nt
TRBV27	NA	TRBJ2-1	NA	CASSQRGTGSRGNEQFF	TGTGCCAGCAGTCAAAGAGGAACGGGATCCCGGGGCAATGAGCAGTTCTTC
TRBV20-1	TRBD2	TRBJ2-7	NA	CSASLAGGYEQYF	TGCAGTGCTAGTCTAGCGGGGGGGTACGAGCAGTACTTC
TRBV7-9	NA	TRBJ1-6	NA	CASSKMGGNNSPLHF	TGTGCCAGCAGCAAGATGGGGGGAAATAATTCACCCCTCCACTTT
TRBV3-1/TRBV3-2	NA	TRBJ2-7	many	CASSQGGTTSYEQYF	TGTGCCAGCAGCCAAGGCGGGACCACCTCCTACGAGCAGTACTTC
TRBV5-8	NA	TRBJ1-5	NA	CASSLQGSNQPQHF	TGTGCCAGCAGCCTACAGGGTTCCAATCAGCCCCAGCATTTT
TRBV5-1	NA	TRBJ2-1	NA	CASSLADSSYNEQFF	TGCGCCAGCAGCTTGGCAGACAGCTCCTACAATGAGCAGTTCTTC
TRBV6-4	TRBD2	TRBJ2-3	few	CASSRTSGSADTQYF	TGTGCCAGCAGTCGGACTAGCGGGAGTGCAGATACGCAGTATTTT
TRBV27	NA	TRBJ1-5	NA	CASSLTGRRVDQPQHF	TGTGCCAGCAGTTTAACTGGTCGGAGGGTCGATCAGCCCCAGCATTTT
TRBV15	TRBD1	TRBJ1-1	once	CATSRPDRGTEAFF	TGTGCCACCAGCAGACCAGACAGGGGCACTGAAGCTTTCTTT
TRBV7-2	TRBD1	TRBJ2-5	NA	CASSIPGQAETQYF	TGTGCCAGCAGCATTCCGGGACAGGCGGAGACCCAGTACTTC
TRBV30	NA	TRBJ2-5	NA	CAWSRQETQYF	TGTGCCTGGAGTCGCCAAGAGACCCAGTACTTC
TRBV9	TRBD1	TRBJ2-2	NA	CASNNPTGMNRGAVF	TGTGCCAGCAACAACCCGACAGGGATGAACCGGGGAGCTGTTTTT
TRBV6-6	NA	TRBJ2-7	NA	CASRSQGSEQYF	TGTGCCAGCAGGTCACAGGGATCCGAGCAGTACTTC
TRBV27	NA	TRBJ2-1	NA	CASSPLRDYNEQFF	TGTGCCAGCAGTCCCCTCCGGGACTACAATGAGCAGTTCTTC
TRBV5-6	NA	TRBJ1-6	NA	CASSFRVVVDNSPLHF	TGTGCCAGCAGCTTCAGGGTAGTTGTGGATAATTCACCCCTCCACTTT
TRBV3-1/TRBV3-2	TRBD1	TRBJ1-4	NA	CASSHRQGADEKLFF	TGTGCCAGCAGCCATCGACAGGGGGCAGATGAAAAACTGTTTTTT
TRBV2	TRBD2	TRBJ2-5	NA	CASSLPGSGGAQETQYF	TGTGCCAGCAGTCTACCGGGGAGCGGGGGGGCCCAAGAGACCCAGTACTTC
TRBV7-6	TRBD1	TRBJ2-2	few	CASSWTGAGELFF	TGTGCCAGCAGCTGGACAGGGGCCGGGGAGCTGTTTTTT
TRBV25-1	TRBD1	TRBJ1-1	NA	CASSRTGNTEAFF	TGTGCCAGCAGCAGGACAGGTAACACTGAAGCTTTCTTT
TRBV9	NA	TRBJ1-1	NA	CASSGGGGTEAFF	TGTGCCAGCAGCGGTGGGGGGGGCACTGAAGCTTTCTTT
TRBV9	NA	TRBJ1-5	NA	CASSAAGVGENQPQHF	TGTGCCAGCAGCGCCGCAGGGGTAGGGGAAAATCAGCCCCAGCATTTT
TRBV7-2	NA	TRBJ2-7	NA	CASSLLGNYEQYF	TGTGCCAGCAGCTTACTGGGCAACTACGAGCAGTACTTC
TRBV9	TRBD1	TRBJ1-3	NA	CASSPGQGSGNTIYF	TGTGCCAGCAGCCCCGGACAGGGTAGTGGAAACACCATATATTTT
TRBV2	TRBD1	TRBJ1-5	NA	CASSPGTGQQPQHF	TGTGCCAGCAGTCCCGGGACAGGGCAACAGCCCCAGCATTTT
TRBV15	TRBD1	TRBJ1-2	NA	CATSTGTGGASYGYTF	TGTGCCACCAGCACCGGGACAGGGGGCGCGAGCTATGGCTACACCTTC
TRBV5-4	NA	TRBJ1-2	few	CASSAMRLYGYTF	TGTGCCAGCAGCGCAATGCGGCTGTATGGCTACACCTTC
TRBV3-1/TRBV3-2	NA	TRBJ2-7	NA	CASSPGRSYEQYF	TGTGCCAGCAGCCCAGGGCGCAGCTACGAGCAGTACTTC
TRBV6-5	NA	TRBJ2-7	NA	CASRRQSAYEQYF	TGTGCCAGCAGGCGACAGTCAGCCTACGAGCAGTACTTC
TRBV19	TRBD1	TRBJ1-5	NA	CASNLGTGYSNQPQHF	TGTGCCAGTAACCTCGGGACAGGCTATAGCAATCAGCCCCAGCATTTT
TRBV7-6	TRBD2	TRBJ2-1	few	CASSLLPAGGVGNEQFF	TGTGCCAGCAGCTTACTGCCAGCGGGAGGGGTGGGGAATGAGCAGTTCTTC
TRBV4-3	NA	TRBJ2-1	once	CASSQGSLFSYNEQFF	TGCGCCAGCAGCCAAGGGAGCCTATTCTCCTACAATGAGCAGTTCTTC
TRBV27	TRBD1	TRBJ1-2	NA	CASSLGQGVRYTF	TGTGCCAGCAGTTTGGGACAGGGGGTACGCTACACCTTC
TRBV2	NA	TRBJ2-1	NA	CASSEGDSPPYNEQFF	TGTGCCAGCAGTGAAGGTGACTCCCCCCCCTACAATGAGCAGTTCTTC
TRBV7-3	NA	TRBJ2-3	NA	CASSTLATDTQYF	TGTGCCAGCAGCACCCTAGCGACCGATACGCAGTATTTT
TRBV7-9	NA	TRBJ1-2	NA	CASTQLFRDQNGYTF	TGTGCCAGCACCCAACTATTCCGGGATCAGAATGGCTACACCTTC
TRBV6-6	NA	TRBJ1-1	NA	CASSDWGQGTEAFF	TGTGCCAGCAGTGACTGGGGGCAGGGCACTGAAGCTTTCTTT
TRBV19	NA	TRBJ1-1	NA	CASSAPTAGAEAFF	TGTGCCAGTAGTGCCCCTACCGCAGGGGCTGAAGCTTTCTTT
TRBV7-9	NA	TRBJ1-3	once	CASSLAGRQANTIYF	TGTGCCAGCAGCTTAGCGGGGCGTCAGGCAAACACCATATATTTT
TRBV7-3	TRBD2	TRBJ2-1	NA	CASSLSGGLNEQFF	TGTGCCAGCAGCTTAAGCGGGGGGCTGAATGAGCAGTTCTTC
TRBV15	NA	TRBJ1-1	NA	CATSTGWGGEAFF	TGTGCCACCAGCACCGGGTGGGGGGGTGAAGCTTTCTTT
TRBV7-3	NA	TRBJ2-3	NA	CASSFREITDTQYF	TGTGCCAGCAGCTTTAGGGAGATCACAGATACGCAGTATTTT
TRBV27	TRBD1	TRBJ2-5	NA	CASSSSGTAKETQYF	TGTGCCAGCAGTTCCTCCGGGACAGCAAAAGAGACCCAGTACTTC
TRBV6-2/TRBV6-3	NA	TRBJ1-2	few	CASSYGLGGYTF	TGTGCCAGCAGTTACGGTCTAGGAGGCTACACCTTC
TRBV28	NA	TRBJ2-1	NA	CASGLHYNEQFF	TGTGCCAGCGGGCTACACTACAATGAGCAGTTCTTC
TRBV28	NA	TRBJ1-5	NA	CASTLYSTGTITQPQHF	TGTGCCAGCACCCTTTACTCCACAGGGACAATAACTCAGCCCCAGCATTTT
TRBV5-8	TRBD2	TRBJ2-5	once	CASSFLTSGKETQYF	TGTGCCAGCAGCTTTTTGACTAGCGGGAAAGAGACCCAGTACTTC
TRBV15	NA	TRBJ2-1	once	CATSREREQFF	TGTGCCACCAGCAGAGAACGGGAGCAGTTCTTC
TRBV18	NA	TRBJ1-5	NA	CASSPTGLPQHF	TGTGCCAGCTCACCTACAGGGCTGCCCCAGCATTTT
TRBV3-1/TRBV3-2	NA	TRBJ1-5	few	CASSLDSHQPQHF	TGTGCCAGCAGCCTGGACAGTCATCAGCCCCAGCATTTT
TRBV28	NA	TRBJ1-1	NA	CASNEMNTEAFF	TGTGCCAGCAACGAGATGAACACTGAAGCTTTCTTT
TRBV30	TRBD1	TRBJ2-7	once	CAWGGQGKRDEQYF	TGTGCCTGGGGGGGACAGGGGAAACGGGACGAGCAGTACTTC
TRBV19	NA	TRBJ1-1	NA	CASSQGKTFF	TGTGCCAGTAGCCAGGGTAAAACTTTCTTT
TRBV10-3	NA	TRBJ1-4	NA	CAISDREGEKLFF	TGTGCCATCAGTGACAGGGAGGGTGAAAAACTGTTTTTT
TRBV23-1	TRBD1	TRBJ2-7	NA	CASSHPRTGTYEQYF	TGCGCCAGCAGTCACCCCAGGACAGGGACCTACGAGCAGTACTTC
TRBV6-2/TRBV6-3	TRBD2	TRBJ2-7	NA	CASSYWTSGGGDYEQYF	TGTGCCAGCAGTTACTGGACTAGCGGAGGAGGGGACTACGAGCAGTACTTC